A single sample is the source of the 10 T cell receptor beta chains below, sequenced in a study of T cell repertoires in cytomegalovirus infection. TCRdb passed the reads through MiXCR, listing each CDR3 protein once. The sample yields 250,000 to 300,000 distinct CDR3 sequences, roughly an eighth seen once. Sample: PBMCs. The receptors come from a human donor in good health (CMV status not recorded). Some clones in this sample may be carry-over from other donors' samples.

The table lists this clonotype with a few counts. For the CDR3, the DNA is TGTGCCAGCAGTTCTCCCCAGGGCAGCAATCAGCCCCAGCATTTT. This translates into CASSSPQGSNQPQHF. The rearrangement joins TRBV6-6 to TRBJ1-5; D may be TRBD1 (5 bases). V was clipped by 4 bases and J by 1 base, with 11 bases between them. The CDR3 extends over 15 amino acids. In germline, CDR1 is MNHNY, CDR2 SVGAGI (reference sequence).

This clonotype showed up many times. J is TRBJ2-5 and V is TRBV28; 15 positions agree with TRBD2. Germline trimming cut 5 bases from V and 5 bases from J; bases unmatched to any gene: 6. CDR3 size: 16 residues. CDR1 is MDHEN and CDR2 is SYDVKM in the germline V gene. The CDR3 nucleotides read TGTGCCAGCAGTCCCTCCGGGACTAGCGGGAGGGAGACCCAGTACTTC. Protein product: CASSPSGTSGRETQYF.

This clonotype was picked up many times. The chain combines TRBV6-1 with TRBJ1-1; D is ambiguous. Trimming shortened V by 2 bases and J by 4 bases, and 8 bases separated the two germline ends. The CDR3 contains 13 residues. Per germline, CDR1 MNHNS and CDR2 SASEGT. CDR3 protein: CASSETAGTEAFF. DNA of the CDR3: TGTGCCAGCAGTGAAACAGCGGGCACTGAAGCTTTCTTT.

The chain joins TRBV19 to TRBJ2-1, with no clear D. Germline V gene sequence: CDR1 LNHDA, CDR2 SQIVND (reference sequence). This CDR3 is built from 15 residues. V was pared by 1 base and J by 4 bases, with 11 bases between. CDR3 region: CASSIAGFGYNEQFF. The DNA for the CDR3 is TGTGCCAGTAGTATAGCCGGGTTCGGTTACAATGAGCAGTTCTTC.

This clonotype was counted many times. J is TRBJ2-3 and V is TRBV18, with a weak D call TRBD1 (6 bases). The CDR3 extends over 14 amino acids. V was pared by 2 bases and J by 4 bases, with 10 bases between. The V gene's germline CDR1 is KGHSH and CDR2 LQKENI. CDR3 bases: TGTGCCAGCTCACCATTGTCAGGGGCAGATACGCAGTATTTT. Amino acids: CASSPLSGADTQYF.

This clonotype was observed at least ten times. The chain employs TRBV28 and TRBJ1-2; D is perhaps TRBD1 (6 bases). The V end was cut by 2 bases, the J end by 5 bases, with 18 bases between. The germline CDR1 and CDR2 sequences are MDHEN and SYDVKM. CDR3 length: 16 amino acids. For the CDR3, the DNA is TGTGCCAGCAGTTTAGGGGGCGGCGGCTCAGGGTATGGCTACACCTTC. It is translated as CASSLGGGGSGYGYTF.

Ten or more counts support this clonotype. This chain uses TRBV4-1 with TRBJ2-3, with TRBD2 as a possible D gene (6 bases). The germline V gene encodes CDR1 MGHRA and CDR2 YSYEKL. V lost 1 base to trimming and J lost 0 bases, with 11 bases between them. The CDR3 has 16 residues. CDR3 sequence reads: CASSQAGLASTDTQYF. Here the CDR3 DNA reads TGCGCCAGCAGCCAAGCTGGGCTAGCGAGCACAGATACGCAGTATTTT.

The gene calls are TRBV2 and TRBJ1-2, with D unresolved. CDR3 size: 13 residues. Trimming took off 7 bases at V and 1 base at J, with 10 bases between the two ends. The germline CDR1 and CDR2 sequences are SNHLY and FYNNEI. Written as DNA, the CDR3 is TGTGCCAGCATTTTTGGGAATAACTATGGCTACACCTTC. The encoded protein is CASIFGNNYGYTF. Using reference TRBV2 and TRBJ1-2 for the parts outside the CDR3, the full variable domain is EPEVTQTPSHQVTQMGQEVILRCVPISNHLYFYWYRQILGQKVEFLVSFYNNEISEKSEIFDDQFSVERPDGSNFTLKIRSTKLEDSAMYFCASIFGNNYGYTFGSGTRLTVV.

The sample holds many counts of this clonotype. Compared with germline, one end of the junction differs, possibly owing to a read error. This CDR3 reads CASSPLVF. CDR3 in DNA: TGTGCCAGCAGCCCCCTCGTTTTT. The chain has TRBV7-2 and TRBJ2-3; unclear D gene. Germline CDR1 and CDR2: SGHTA and FQGNSA. The CDR3 covers 8 residues.

This clonotype has more than one count but fewer than ten. This chain links TRBV6-6 with TRBJ1-5; D unresolved. The CDR3 runs 14 residues. Germline V gives CDR1 MNHNY, CDR2 SVGAGI (reference sequence). V lost 7 bases and J lost 5, with 15 bases in between. DNA of the CDR3: TGTGCCAGCACCTCCAACGTGGTTTATCAGCCCCAGCATTTT. It specifies CASTSNVVYQPQHF.